This entry describes one T cell receptor beta chain. Study processing details: Reference gene primer amplification yielded estimated nucleated cell counts. Assay used: immunoSEQ multiplex PCR; TCRdb lists only in-frame clones, some missing. That table furnishes V, J and clone size, whereas the DNA furnished D and trimming. Of more than 300,000 clones detected, about nine tenths appear once; the ten largest clones hold 1.5% to 2%. Deletions cut 10 bases from V and 4 bases from J, with 8 bases between. This CDR3 has 11 residues. Germline CDR1 is MNHEY and CDR2 is SVGAGI. This entry is derived from a study of blood T cell repertoires in COVID-19. Across the whole study: Collection of acute and convalescent COVID-19 samples took place in the United States, Italy and Spain. Sources were T cells, B-cell-depleted T cells, or PBMCs; the material itself was cDNA or gDNA.

It was during active infection that Seattle patients were enrolled and then longitudinally followed. The sample consisted of peripheral blood. V and J are TRBV6-5 and TRBJ1-3; D gene ambiguous. The receptor's source is a woman aged 30 to 39 with COVID-19, enrolled during active disease. DNA for the CDR3: TGTGCCACCCAGGCAGGAAACACCATATATTTT. Amino acid sequence: CATQAGNTIYF.